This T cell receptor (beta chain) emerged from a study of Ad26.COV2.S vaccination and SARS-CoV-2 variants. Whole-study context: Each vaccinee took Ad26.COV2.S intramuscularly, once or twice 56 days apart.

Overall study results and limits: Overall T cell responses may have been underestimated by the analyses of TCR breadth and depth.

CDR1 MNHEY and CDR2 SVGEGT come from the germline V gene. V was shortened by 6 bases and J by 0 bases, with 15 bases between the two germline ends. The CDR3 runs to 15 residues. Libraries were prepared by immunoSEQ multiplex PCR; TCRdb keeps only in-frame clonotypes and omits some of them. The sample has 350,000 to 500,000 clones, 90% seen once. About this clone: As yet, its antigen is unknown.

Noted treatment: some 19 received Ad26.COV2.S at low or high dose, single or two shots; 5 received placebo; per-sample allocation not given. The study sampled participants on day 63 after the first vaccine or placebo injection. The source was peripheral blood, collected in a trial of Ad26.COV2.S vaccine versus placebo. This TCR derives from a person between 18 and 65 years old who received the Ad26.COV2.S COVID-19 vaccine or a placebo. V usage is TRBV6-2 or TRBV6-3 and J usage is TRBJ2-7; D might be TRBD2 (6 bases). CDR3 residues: CASSSTSQNSYEQYF. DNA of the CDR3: TGTGCCAGCAGCTCGACTAGTCAAAACTCCTACGAGCAGTACTTC.